The source of this T cell receptor beta chain is a study of CD8+CD57+ T cells in acquired aplastic anemia. A remark on this clonotype: Its antigen is unidentified.

All sequencing subjects had displayed CD8+CD57+ cell expansion on flow cytometry. Whole-study findings and limits: Nearly 30 was the count of CD8+ CDR3 sequences that patients shared with controls.

This CDR3 spans 16 amino acids. Germline CDR1 SNHLY, CDR2 FYNNEI. Losses at the gene ends were 4 bases for V and 0 bases for J; bases not matched to a gene: 7. Using genomic DNA as the template, TCR beta VDJ and CDR3 profiling was carried out. Each CDR3 protein is one row after TCRdb ran MiXCR on the reads. The profile shows roughly 150,000 distinct CDR3 sequences, 45% to 55% of them singletons. The clonotype was recovered from a human donor with aplastic anemia. The sequenced sample was sorted CD4+, CD8+, or CD8+CD57+ T cells (not recorded which) from PBMCs. The V call is TRBV2, the J call TRBJ2-7; 9 nucleotides align to TRBD2. The CDR3 nucleotides read TGTGCCAGCAGTGCCGGCGGGGGGGATAGCTCCTACGAGCAGTACTTC. Translated, it gives CASSAGGGDSSYEQYF.